These T cell receptor beta chains were read from a single sample in a study of blood T cell repertoires in COVID-19. This table comes from immunoSEQ multiplex PCR, and its TCRdb copy is limited to in-frame clones, with some not included. The sample yields about 80,000 clones, about 80% seen once. The sequenced sample was peripheral blood. The receptors originated from a middle-aged woman with active or convalescent COVID-19. CDR3s include the opening cysteine and the closing phenylalanine or tryptophan. The order of the fields is D gene, J gene, clone size, V gene, CDR3 protein, CDR3 DNA. The D gene is left open where the match is weak. For some rows the clone size is stated as once, few or many, or as a class when expanded; others skip it.

>TRBD2|TRBJ2-7|.|TRBV19
CASSIGSGTYEQYF
TGTGCCAGTAGTATAGGAAGCGGGACCTACGAGCAGTACTTC
>TRBD2|TRBJ2-7|.|TRBV5-5
CASSLFPQITSGPYEQYF
TGTGCCAGCAGCTTATTTCCCCAAATAACTAGCGGCCCCTACGAGCAGTACTTC
>.|TRBJ2-2|.|TRBV3-1/TRBV3-2
CASSQAGLSTGELFF
TGTGCCAGCAGCCAAGCTGGACTATCCACCGGGGAGCTGTTTTTT
>.|TRBJ2-3|.|TRBV4-1
CASSYRVSAYDTQYF
TGCGCCAGCAGCTACAGGGTTTCAGCTTATGATACGCAGTATTTT
>.|TRBJ1-5|.|TRBV30
CAWSVTGDQPQHF
TGTGCCTGGAGTGTAACAGGAGATCAGCCCCAGCATTTT
>.|TRBJ2-2|.|TRBV6-5
CASRALGTSTGELFF
TGTGCCAGCAGGGCCTTGGGCACATCAACCGGGGAGCTGTTTTTT
>TRBD1|TRBJ2-1|.|TRBV19
CASSMRQGSYNEQFF
TGTGCCAGTAGTATGCGACAGGGGAGCTACAATGAGCAGTTCTTC
>TRBD1|TRBJ2-2|.|TRBV2
CASRGTANTGELFF
TGTGCCAGCAGGGGGACAGCGAACACCGGGGAGCTGTTTTTT
>.|TRBJ2-7|once|TRBV2
CASSEALLSNSYEQYF
TGTGCCAGCAGTGAAGCGCTTCTATCCAACTCCTACGAGCAGTACTTC
>.|TRBJ2-7|once|TRBV4-3
CASSQEMGAGEYYEQYF
TGCGCCAGCAGCCAAGAGATGGGGGCAGGAGAATACTACGAGCAGTACTTC
>.|TRBJ1-1|.|TRBV10-1
CASSEFRNTEAFF
TGCGCCAGCAGTGAGTTCAGGAACACTGAAGCTTTCTTT
>TRBD2|TRBJ2-5|once|TRBV10-3
CAIKASGDQETQYF
TGTGCCATCAAGGCTAGCGGGGACCAAGAGACCCAGTACTTC
>TRBD1|TRBJ2-7|.|TRBV11-2
CASSLDDRGNEQYF
TGTGCCAGCAGCTTAGACGACAGGGGTAACGAGCAGTACTTC
>.|TRBJ2-1|.|TRBV11-2
CASSQLASSYNEQFF
TGTGCCAGCAGCCAATTAGCTAGCTCCTACAATGAGCAGTTCTTC
>.|TRBJ2-4|few|TRBV24-1
CATSEFGEIQYF
TGTGCCACCAGCGAATTTGGAGAAATTCAGTACTTC
>.|TRBJ1-2|.|TRBV19
CASTARGARGYTF
TGTGCCAGTACCGCACGGGGGGCCCGTGGCTACACCTTC
>.|TRBJ2-7|.|TRBV7-9
CASSLKHEQYF
TGTGCCAGCAGCTTAAAGCACGAGCAGTACTTC
>TRBD1|TRBJ1-5|.|TRBV6-5
CASSLQTGGSQPQHF
TGTGCCAGCAGCCTCCAGACAGGGGGGAGTCAGCCCCAGCATTTT
>.|TRBJ2-5|.|TRBV7-8
CASSLQTGSRAQYF
TGTGCCAGCAGCTTGCAGACAGGTTCTAGGGCCCAGTACTTC
>TRBD2|TRBJ2-5|.|TRBV7-2
CASSLGLAGGIQETQYF
TGTGCCAGCAGCTTAGGACTAGCGGGAGGGATCCAAGAGACCCAGTACTTC
>TRBD1|TRBJ2-7|.|TRBV9
CASSSGTGGREQYF
TGTGCCAGCAGCTCCGGGACAGGGGGTAGGGAGCAGTACTTC
>.|TRBJ1-5|.|TRBV6-2/TRBV6-3
CASSYDSGGGASPQPQHF
TGTGCCAGCAGTTACGATTCCGGTGGAGGGGCCAGTCCTCAGCCCCAGCATTTT
>.|TRBJ2-5|.|TRBV5-4
CASSFPQGMHQETQYF
TGTGCCAGCAGCTTCCCCCAGGGGATGCACCAAGAGACCCAGTACTTC
>TRBD2|TRBJ2-2|.|TRBV9
CASSASSGGAGGELFF
TGTGCCAGCAGCGCCTCTAGCGGGGGGGCCGGCGGGGAGCTGTTTTTT
>TRBD2|TRBJ2-1|few|TRBV7-8
CASSLSSLAGVNEQFF
TGTGCCAGCAGCTTATCGTCACTAGCGGGAGTCAATGAGCAGTTCTTC
>TRBD1|TRBJ2-7|.|TRBV18
CASSPTGTGIEQYF
TGTGCCAGCTCACCCACCGGGACAGGGATCGAGCAGTACTTC
>TRBD1|TRBJ2-7|.|TRBV30
CAWSVQTGRYEQYF
TGTGCCTGGAGTGTACAGACAGGGCGGTACGAGCAGTACTTC
>TRBD2|TRBJ2-1|.|TRBV19
CAPSIAGRTYNEQFF
TGTGCCCCTTCAATAGCGGGGAGAACCTACAATGAGCAGTTCTTC
>TRBD2|TRBJ2-1|.|TRBV27
CASSLSRAGGNNEQFF
TGTGCCAGCAGTTTATCGAGGGCGGGGGGAAACAATGAGCAGTTCTTC
>TRBD1|TRBJ1-3|few|TRBV13
CASSYLFDAGGRDTIYF
TGTGCCAGCAGCTATTTATTCGATGCAGGGGGCCGGGACACCATATATTTT
>TRBD1|TRBJ2-1|once|TRBV4-2
CASSSFGTGSYNEQFF
TGTGCCAGCAGTTCCTTTGGGACAGGGAGTTACAATGAGCAGTTCTTC
>.|TRBJ1-2|.|TRBV30
CAWSVGGFGYTF
TGTGCCTGGAGTGTCGGGGGTTTCGGCTACACCTTC
>TRBD1|TRBJ1-2|.|TRBV7-3
CASSHRGTEHNIYGYTF
TGTGCCAGCAGCCACCGGGGGACAGAACATAATATATACGGCTACACCTTC
>.|TRBJ2-7|.|TRBV6-5
CASKMGTGRHEQYF
TGTGCCAGCAAGATGGGAACAGGGCGCCACGAGCAGTACTTC
>TRBD2|TRBJ2-7|once|TRBV7-2
CASSLPNLAGGPRF
TGTGCCAGCAGCTTACCGAACCTAGCGGGAGGGCCGAGGTTC
>.|TRBJ1-1|medium-sized|TRBV28
CASSFSQENTEAFF
TGTGCCAGCAGTTTCTCCCAGGAGAACACTGAAGCTTTCTTT
>TRBD2|TRBJ2-1|.|TRBV7-9
CASSLVTSRNNEQFF
TGTGCCAGCAGCTTAGTGACTAGCCGGAACAATGAGCAGTTCTTC